These 4 T cell receptor beta chains share one sample of origin, sequenced in a study of blood T cell repertoires in COVID-19 (dated by TCRdb to about 2020). To prepare the library, the immunoSEQ multiplex PCR assay was applied. Drawn from immuneACCESS, this table holds only the in-frame rearrangements with V and J called that TCRdb kept. Clones are partly lost; checked studies trace under half to an unresolved V gene and leave the rest unexplained. The sample has roughly 120,000 clones on record, around 80% of them singletons. 3% to 4.5% of the sample belongs to the ten largest clones. The specimen sequenced was peripheral blood. The source of these receptors is a woman older than 75 with acute or convalescent COVID-19.

The rearrangement joins TRBV5-1 to TRBJ1-2; weak D call: TRBD1 (5 bases). The CDR3 consists of 15 residues. V was shortened by 4 bases and J by 2 bases, with 15 bases between the two germline ends. CDR1 is SGHRS, CDR2 YFSETQ, per germline. This CDR3 is CASSAIPEGNYGYTF. The CDR3 DNA follows: TGCGCCAGCAGCGCGATCCCGGAGGGGAACTATGGCTACACCTTC. The full variable domain, rest sourced from reference TRBV5-1 and TRBJ1-2, is KAGVTQTPRYLIKTRGQQVTLSCSPISGHRSVSWYQQTPGQGLQFLFEYFSETQRNKGNFPGRFSGRQFSNSRSEMNVSTLELGDSALYLCASSAIPEGNYGYTFGSGTRLTVV.

The CDR3 region is CASSDRAPNIQYF. CDR3 DNA sequence: TGTGCCAGCAGTGACAGGGCTCCAAACATTCAGTACTTC. V is TRBV12-3 or TRBV12-4 and J is TRBJ2-4; 7 nucleotides match TRBD1. This CDR3 spans 13 amino acids. V shed 5 bases and J 6 bases; nucleotides not matched to a gene: 4.

There are a few counts of this clone. The rearrangement uses TRBV7-2 and TRBJ2-1, with 10 bases fitting TRBD1. The CDR3 consists of 14 residues. V lost 9 bases to trimming and J lost 7 bases; unmatched junction nucleotides: 9. CDR1 SGHTA and CDR2 FQGNSA come from the germline V gene. In DNA, the CDR3 is TGTGCCAGTGCACGGACAGGGGGTATTAATGAGCAGTTCTTC. This translates into CASARTGGINEQFF.

The chain has TRBV5-1 and TRBJ1-2, with TRBD1 identical over 9 bases. Unmatched junction bases numbered 0, after V lost 0 bases and J lost 0 bases. The CDR3 spans 15 residues. The germline V gene encodes CDR1 SGHRS and CDR2 YFSETQ. This chain's CDR3 is CASSLGTGANYGYTF. DNA of the CDR3: TGCGCCAGCAGCTTGGGGACAGGGGCTAACTATGGCTACACCTTC.